This T cell receptor beta chain was recovered during a study of blood T cell repertoires in COVID-19. Only in-frame clones appear in the TCRdb table, and some are missing; sequencing was by immunoSEQ multiplex PCR. This table has about 220,000 clones, 88% appearing once. Germline values: CDR1 SGHTA, CDR2 FQGNSA. This CDR3 region has 13 residues. Trimming took 5 bases from V and 5 from J, leaving 10 bases between them. This chain joins TRBV7-2 and TRBJ2-1, with D perhaps TRBD2 (5 bases). Material: peripheral blood. The receptor was isolated from a man between 40 and 49 years old with acute or convalescent COVID-19. Here the CDR3 DNA reads TGTGCCAGCAGCCTAGGGAGACACAATGAGCAGTTCTTC. Encoded protein: CASSLGRHNEQFF.